Presented here are 20 T cell receptor beta chains from one specimen sequenced in a study of T cell repertoires in cytomegalovirus infection (dated by TCRdb to the late 2010s). The sequencer was an Illumina HiSeq 1500. Clones were called with MiXCR by TCRdb after fastp trimmed the public reads at Q25, and only in-frame beta chains were retained. Identical CDR3 protein sequences are pooled into one entry, listed with their most common genes and DNA. The sample table lists around 740,000 distinct CDR3 sequences, 35% to 45% of them with a count of one. The top ten constitute 2.5% to 3.5% of the sample. Sequencing was done on a sample of PBMCs. The receptor set was obtained from a human donor in good health (CMV status not recorded). Some clones in this sample may be carry-over from other donors' samples.

In this sample, this clonotype turned up a few times. V and J are TRBV24-1 and TRBJ1-5; unclear D gene. V was trimmed by 9 bases and J by 0 bases, leaving 11 bases between them. Germline CDR1 KGHDR, CDR2 SFDVKD. The CDR3 is 14 amino acids. CDR3 loop: CATGPEYSNQPQHF. The CDR3 DNA sequence: TGTGCCACCGGACCAGAATATAGCAATCAGCCCCAGCATTTT.

A remark on this clonotype: One end of the junction is discordant with germline, which a read error may explain. CDR3 sequence reads: CASIGGTSNQPKHF. Written as DNA, the CDR3 is TGTGCCAGCATTGGAGGGACCAGCAATCAGCCCAAGCATTTT. The genes are TRBV12-3 or TRBV12-4 and TRBJ1-5; D possibly corresponds to TRBD1 (5 bases). The CDR3 sequence is 14 residues long.

This clonotype was seen many times. The chain is built from TRBV11-2 and TRBJ1-2, with D possibly being TRBD1 (5 bases). This CDR3 spans 12 amino acids. Germline CDR1 is SGHAT and CDR2 is FQNNGV. Trimming cost V 8 bases and J 8 bases, with 15 bases left between them. CDR3 nucleotide sequence: TGTGCCAGCGATGATGGGGGTGGCGGCTACACCTTC. This translates into CASDDGGGGYTF. Full variable domain (outside the CDR3, taken from reference TRBV11-2 and TRBJ1-2): EAGVAQSPRYKIIEKRQSVAFWCNPISGHATLYWYQQILGQGPKLLIQFQNNGVVDDSQLPKDRFSAERLKGVDSTLKIQPAKLEDSAVYLCASDDGGGGYTFGSGTRLTVV.

This clonotype was counted a single time. The chain carries TRBV19 and TRBJ1-5; TRBD1 is a possible D gene (5 bases). Trimming stripped 5 bases from V and 0 bases from J, with 20 bases between. The germline V gene encodes CDR1 LNHDA and CDR2 SQIVND (reference sequence). The CDR3 length is 18 residues. CDR3 bases: TGTGCCAGTAGTTACATGGGACGGTTGGACTATAGCAATCAGCCCCAGCATTTT. Its translation is CASSYMGRLDYSNQPQHF.

The table lists this clonotype with a few counts. The chain combines TRBV24-1 with TRBJ2-1, with unresolved D. The V end was cut by 0 bases, the J end by 10 bases, with 6 bases between. Per the germline V gene, CDR1 is KGHDR and CDR2 is SFDVKD. This CDR3 contains 12 residues. The CDR3 sequence: CATSDLQLEQFF. For the CDR3, the DNA is TGTGCCACCAGTGATTTGCAACTAGAGCAGTTCTTC.

In its sample, this clonotype was seen a few times. V and J are TRBV29-1 and TRBJ2-5; TRBD1 is a possible D gene (6 bases). The germline gives CDR1 SQVTM, CDR2 ANQGSEA. The CDR3 totals 13 residues. The germline V and J ends were trimmed by 3 bases and 1 base, with 9 bases remaining between them. The CDR3 bases are TGCAGCGTTGAGGACAGAGGCCAAGAGACCCAGTACTTC. Residues: CSVEDRGQETQYF.

This clonotype has just a few counts. V is TRBV29-1 and J is TRBJ2-1; D call uncertain. CDR1 is SQVTM and CDR2 is ANQGSEA in the germline V gene. The V end lost 5 bases, the J end lost 0 bases, and 8 bases lay between the germline ends. CDR3 length equals 13 residues. CDR3 protein: CSVSRSSYNEQFF. CDR3 coding DNA: TGCAGCGTTTCGAGAAGCTCCTACAATGAGCAGTTCTTC.

Turning to this clonotype: This may be a read error, as it is one base from a much larger clone. The chain recombines TRBV7-9 with TRBJ2-1, with D tentatively TRBD1 or TRBD2 (5 bases each). The CDR3 totals 18 residues. In germline, CDR1 is SEHNR, CDR2 FQNEAQ (reference sequence). The CDR3 reads CASSLLPGPRNSCNEQFF. CDR3 DNA sequence: TGTGCCAGCAGCTTATTACCGGGGCCCCGAAACTCCTGCAATGAGCAGTTCTTC.

The V call is TRBV6-1, the J call TRBJ2-5; tentatively, D is TRBD1 (5 bases). From germline, CDR1 is MNHNS and CDR2 SASEGT. Trimming stripped 2 bases from V and 1 base from J, with 14 bases between. The CDR3 is 16 amino acids. The CDR3 reads CASSEQQASIQETQYF. In DNA, the CDR3 is TGTGCCAGCAGTGAACAACAGGCCTCAATCCAAGAGACCCAGTACTTC.

The CDR3 loop reads CATSDFRDSYNEQFF. CDR3 coding DNA: TGTGCCACCAGTGATTTTCGGGACAGCTACAATGAGCAGTTCTTC. The rearrangement joins TRBV24-1 to TRBJ2-1; 7 bases agree with TRBD1. J lost 3 bases, V lost 1 base, and 2 bases had no gene match. Looked up from germline, CDR1 is KGHDR and CDR2 is SFDVKD. This CDR3 is built from 15 residues.

This clonotype was counted at least ten times. V usage is TRBV6-5 and J usage is TRBJ1-6; D gene ambiguous. V lost 6 bases and J lost 7, with 22 bases in between. The CDR3 totals 17 residues. Germline CDR1 MNHEY, CDR2 SVGAGI. CDR3 nucleotides: TGTGCCAGCAGCAAACCCCCCGCCCGGGTTCAAAATTCACCCCTCCACTTT. Translation gives CASSKPPARVQNSPLHF.

V usage is TRBV28 and J usage is TRBJ1-5; D not certain. The ends were cut back, 8 bases at V and 0 bases at J, with 17 bases in the middle. This CDR3 spans 16 amino acids. CDR1 and CDR2 from the germline V gene are MDHEN and SYDVKM. This chain's CDR3 is CASSLAGEVSNQPQHF. The CDR3 DNA sequence: TGTGCCAGCTCCCTTGCCGGGGAGGTTAGCAATCAGCCCCAGCATTTT. The complete variable domain, with remaining parts taken from reference TRBV28 and TRBJ1-5, reads DVKVTQSSRYLVKRTGEKVFLECVQDMDHENMFWYRQDPGLGLRLIYFSYDVKMKEKGDIPEGYSVSREKKERFSLILESASTNQTSMYLCASSLAGEVSNQPQHFGDGTRLSIL.

This clonotype was counted a few times. This sequence joins TRBV6-4 and TRBJ2-2, with D maybe TRBD2 (6 bases). Per germline, CDR1 MRHNA and CDR2 SNTAGT. V dropped 4 bases and J dropped 3 bases, with 12 bases sitting between them. The CDR3 has 15 amino acids. The chain's CDR3 is CASSVSSVYTGELFF. CDR3 nucleotides: TGTGCCAGCAGTGTCTCTAGCGTTTACACCGGGGAGCTGTTTTTT.

In its sample, this clonotype was seen many times. V is TRBV12-5 and J is TRBJ1-5; D remains ambiguous. CDR1 is LGHNT, CDR2 FRNRAP, per germline. Between the trimmed V and J ends, which lost 0 bases and 6 bases, there was a span of 6 bases. This CDR3 comprises 13 residues. Written as DNA, the CDR3 is TGTGCTAGTGGTTTGGTGGTTATTCAGCCCCAGCATTTT. Its protein is CASGLVVIQPQHF.

The rearrangement links TRBV29-1 to TRBJ2-2; D could derive from TRBD1 or TRBD2 (5 bases each). With 0 bases removed from V and 6 bases from J, the gap between germline ends came to 14 bases. The CDR3 runs 15 residues. Germline loops: CDR1 SQVTM, CDR2 ANQGSEA. DNA of the CDR3: TGCAGCGTTGAAGAGGGGCAGGGAGAGGCCGGGGAGCTGTTTTTT. Translation gives CSVEEGQGEAGELFF.

This clonotype was seen more than once but under ten times. This chain connects TRBV24-1 to TRBJ1-2; a possible D gene is TRBD1 (5 bases). The germline V gene encodes CDR1 KGHDR and CDR2 SFDVKD. The CDR3 is 14 residues long. Trimming left V 4 bases short and J 6 bases short, with 14 bases between. The CDR3 DNA sequence: TGTGCCACCAGTGACCCCAGGGTGAGGGATGGCTACACCTTC. Protein product: CATSDPRVRDGYTF.

This rearrangement joins TRBV12-3 or TRBV12-4 to TRBJ2-3; no reliable D call. V dropped 6 bases and J dropped 2 bases, with 12 bases sitting between them. CDR3 length: 14 amino acids. The CDR3 DNA reads as TGTGCCAGCAGCCCTGAGCGCTTCACAGATACGCAGTATTTT. As protein: CASSPERFTDTQYF.

This clonotype was seen more than once but under ten times. The rearrangement joins TRBV24-1 to TRBJ1-5; D not resolved. V was trimmed by 11 bases and J by 5 bases, leaving 9 bases between them. The CDR3 totals 11 residues. Germline loops: CDR1 KGHDR, CDR2 SFDVKD. CDR3: CAKPRHQPQHF. In DNA, the CDR3 is TGTGCCAAACCGCGCCATCAGCCCCAGCATTTT.

This clonotype was detected only a few times. This sequence joins TRBV19 and TRBJ2-1; TRBD2 might be the D (7 bases). Between the trimmed V and J ends, which lost 5 bases and 2 bases, there was a span of 13 bases. Germline V gene lookup returns CDR1 LNHDA and CDR2 SQIVND (reference sequence). This CDR3 is built from 15 residues. The CDR3 nucleotides are TGTGCCAGTAGTCGAAGCGGGGACACCTACAATGAGCAGTTCTTC. Translating gives CASSRSGDTYNEQFF.

As for this clonotype: A junction boundary mismatches the germline segment, possibly from a read error. The chain carries TRBV10-3 and TRBJ2-1; 8 nucleotides agree with TRBD2. Germline assignment: CDR1 ENHRY and CDR2 SYGVKD. This CDR3 region has 13 residues. This CDR3 reads CAISATSDTEQCF. The CDR3 DNA sequence: TGTGCCATCAGTGCGACTAGCGACACTGAGCAGTGCTTC.